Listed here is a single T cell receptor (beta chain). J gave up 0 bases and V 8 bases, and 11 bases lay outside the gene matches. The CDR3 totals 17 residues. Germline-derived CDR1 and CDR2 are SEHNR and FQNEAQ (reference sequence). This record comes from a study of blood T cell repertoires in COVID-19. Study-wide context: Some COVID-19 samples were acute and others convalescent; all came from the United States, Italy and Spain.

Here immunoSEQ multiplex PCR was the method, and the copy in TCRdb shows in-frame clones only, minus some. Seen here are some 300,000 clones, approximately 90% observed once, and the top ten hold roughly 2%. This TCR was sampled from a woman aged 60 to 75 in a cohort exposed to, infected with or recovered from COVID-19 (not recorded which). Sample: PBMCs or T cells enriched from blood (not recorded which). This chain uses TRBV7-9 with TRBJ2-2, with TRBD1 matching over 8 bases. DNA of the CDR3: TGTGCCAGCGGTAGTCCGGACAGGGCCCCGAACACCGGGGAGCTGTTTTTT. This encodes CASGSPDRAPNTGELFF.